This T cell receptor (beta chain) was retrieved from a study of cytomegalovirus exposure and HLA in healthy donors. General study results and limits: There were approximately 150 TCR beta chains listed as cytomegalovirus-associated. The tendency of first-cohort TCR clusters to co-occur in the 95 to 150 validation repertoires was the finding of a later analysis.

TCRdb's table, derived via immunoSEQ multiplex PCR, lists solely in-frame clones and lacks some. Of 150,000 or so clones listed, roughly 91% are singletons. Of note for this clone: Antigen: not known.

CDR1 is LGHNA, CDR2 YNFKEQ, per germline. V lost 0 bases and J lost 4, with 13 bases in between. The CDR3 has 15 residues. This chain joins TRBV4-2 and TRBJ2-7; a weak D match, TRBD2 (6 bases). This TCR was recovered from a young woman in good health and CMV-seropositive. The source material was PBMCs. CDR3 bases: TGTGCCAGCAGCCAAGATTCCCGGGAGCATTACGAGCAGTACTTC. It specifies CASSQDSREHYEQYF.